This TCR beta chain was observed in a study of cytomegalovirus exposure and HLA in healthy donors. Trimming removed 2 bases at V and 3 bases at J, with 8 bases between. The germline V gene has CDR1 SEHNR and CDR2 FQNEAQ (reference sequence). CDR3 size: 13 residues. The PCR employed 60 Vbeta primers together with 13 Jbeta primers. Clones were sequenced by immunoSEQ multiplex PCR, and TCRdb holds only the in-frame ones, with some missing. The data contain 150,000 to 200,000 clones, 75% to 85% of them seen just once; the ten biggest clones take up over 1.5%. The receptor was isolated from a girl aged 10-17 years in good health and CMV-seropositive. The sequenced material came from PBMCs. The chain couples TRBV7-9 to TRBJ2-7, with D uncertain. The CDR3 reads CASSLYSYYEQYF. The CDR3, as DNA: TGTGCCAGCAGCTTATACAGTTACTACGAGCAGTACTTC.